The 9 T cell receptor beta chains in this list originate from one sample, sequenced in a study of cytomegalovirus exposure and HLA in healthy donors. PCR employed 60 Vbeta and 13 Jbeta primers. Using immunoSEQ multiplex PCR, the repertoire was profiled, and TCRdb retains in-frame clones only, with some absent. This listing includes some 110,000 clones. Sample: PBMCs. The source is a man aged 18 to 29 in good health and CMV-seronegative.

The V and J genes are TRBV9 and TRBJ1-1; 10 bases map to TRBD1. Germline V gene data show CDR1 as SGDLS and CDR2 as YYNGEE. This CDR3 has 14 residues. After removal of 3 bases from V and 3 bases from J, the junction contained 2 bases not matched to a gene. CDR3 DNA sequence: TGTGCCAGCAGCGGCGGACAGGGGGACACTGAAGCTTTCTTT. This codes for CASSGGQGDTEAFF.

The J gene is TRBJ2-7, the V gene TRBV10-1; TRBD1 is a possible D gene (6 bases). The germline V gene encodes CDR1 WNHNN and CDR2 SYGVQD (reference sequence). With 4 bases removed from V and 6 bases from J, the gap between germline ends came to 13 bases. The CDR3 is 13 residues long. The CDR3 loop is CASSVGVGGEQYF. The CDR3 nucleotides are TGCGCCAGCAGTGTTGGGGTAGGGGGCGAGCAGTACTTC.

V is TRBV4-2 and J is TRBJ2-7; D not certain. The V and J ends lost 1 base and 5 bases respectively, with 6 bases between them. There are 12 residues in the CDR3. Germline CDR1 reads LGHNA; CDR2 reads YNFKEQ. The CDR3 nucleotides are TGTGCCAGCAGCCAAGGAGTAGACGAGCAGTACTTC. Translated: CASSQGVDEQYF.

The gene calls are TRBV7-9 and TRBJ2-5; a possible D gene is TRBD2 (5 bases). Per germline, CDR1 SEHNR and CDR2 FQNEAQ (reference sequence). The germline V and J ends were trimmed by 5 bases and 5 bases, with 12 bases remaining between them. This CDR3 spans 13 amino acids. The CDR3 reads CASSRDYLETQYF. The CDR3 nucleotides are TGTGCCAGCAGCCGGGATTACCTGGAGACCCAGTACTTC.

The chain uses TRBV5-4 and TRBJ2-7; TRBD1 matches 9 bases. V shed 7 bases, J shed 6 bases, and the junction held 14 bases outside the gene matches. The V gene's germline CDR1 is SGHNT and CDR2 YYREEE (reference sequence). This CDR3 is built from 15 residues. In nucleotides, the CDR3 is TGTGCCAGCCGCCGGGAACAGGGGGCGGAAGGCGAGCAGTACTTC. Its translation: CASRREQGAEGEQYF.

The CDR3 loop is CASSVEGAVYNEQFF. As DNA, the CDR3 is TGTGCCAGCAGCGTAGAAGGGGCGGTATACAATGAGCAGTTCTTC. This rearrangement joins TRBV9 to TRBJ2-1, with a tentative D call TRBD1 (5 bases). CDR3 length equals 15 residues. The ends were cut back, 0 bases at V and 4 bases at J, with 11 bases in the middle. Germline CDR1 is SGDLS and CDR2 is YYNGEE.

The rearrangement links TRBV5-1 to TRBJ2-7; TRBD1 agrees at 9 bases. CDR1 is SGHRS, CDR2 YFSETQ, per germline. V shed 0 bases and J 3 bases; nucleotides not matched to a gene: 7. The CDR3 spans 16 residues. CDR3 loop: CASSLGGDRAIYEQYF. The CDR3 region has the DNA TGCGCCAGCAGCTTGGGAGGGGACAGGGCCATCTACGAGCAGTACTTC.

The rearrangement joins TRBV18 to TRBJ1-2, with TRBD1 identical over 12 bases. The CDR3 extends over 18 amino acids. Unmatched junction bases numbered 11, after V lost 2 bases and J lost 4 bases. Germline V lookup: CDR1 KGHSH, CDR2 LQKENI. The DNA of the CDR3 is TGTGCCAGCTCACCAGTCCCGGGACAGGGGGCGCCGGTCTATGGCTACACCTTC. Protein: CASSPVPGQGAPVYGYTF.

This chain uses TRBV19 with TRBJ2-7; D may be TRBD1 (6 bases). Germline CDR1 LNHDA, CDR2 SQIVND (reference sequence). V lost 4 bases to trimming and J lost 2 bases, with 15 bases between them. The CDR3 is 15 residues long. This CDR3 reads CASSKATAGAYEQYF. As DNA, the CDR3 is TGTGCCAGTAGTAAGGCGACAGCAGGGGCCTACGAGCAGTACTTC.